The rows below give T cell receptor beta chains drawn from one sample of a study of blood T cell repertoires in COVID-19. Libraries were prepared by immunoSEQ multiplex PCR; TCRdb keeps only in-frame clonotypes and omits some of them. The sample has over 250,000 clones; approximately 85% are singletons. The sample was PBMCs or T cells enriched from blood (not recorded which). The receptors stem from a woman aged 30 to 39 who had recovered from COVID-19. CDR3s include the opening cysteine and the closing phenylalanine or tryptophan. Each record gives: J gene, D gene, clone size, V gene, CDR3 protein, CDR3 DNA. The D gene is left open where the match is weak. Rows give clone size only sometimes, using once, few, many, or a class for an expanded clone.

>TRBJ1-5|TRBD1|.|TRBV30
CAWTGTGGFNQPQHF
TGTGCCTGGACTGGGACAGGGGGCTTTAATCAGCCCCAGCATTTT
>TRBJ2-1|TRBD1|.|TRBV7-3
CASSLTGTGYLHEQFF
TGTGCCAGCAGCTTAACAGGGACAGGGTACCTTCATGAGCAGTTCTTC
>TRBJ1-2|TRBD1|.|TRBV28
CASSSDRAYGYTF
TGTGCCAGCAGTTCAGACAGGGCCTATGGCTACACCTTC
>TRBJ2-7|.|.|TRBV18
CASSEDRGEQYF
TGTGCCAGCTCAGAGGACCGGGGCGAGCAGTACTTC
>TRBJ1-2|.|.|TRBV28
CAHQGVKLANYGYTF
TGTGCCCACCAAGGAGTAAAGTTAGCTAACTATGGCTACACCTTC
>TRBJ2-3|TRBD2|.|TRBV25-1
CASIPSRLAGGGTDTQYF
TGTGCCAGCATTCCCTCGAGACTAGCGGGAGGCGGGACAGATACGCAGTATTTT
>TRBJ2-1|TRBD1|few|TRBV13
CASSPPDRVYNEQFF
TGTGCCAGCAGCCCTCCGGACAGGGTCTACAATGAGCAGTTCTTC
>TRBJ1-1|.|.|TRBV12-3/TRBV12-4
CASSPQGNTEAFF
TGTGCCAGCAGCCCGCAGGGGAACACTGAAGCTTTCTTT
>TRBJ1-5|TRBD1|.|TRBV28
CASTIGQGGQPQHF
TGTGCCAGCACCATCGGACAGGGTGGGCAGCCCCAGCATTTT
>TRBJ2-7|TRBD2|.|TRBV11-3
CASSLRGEGYEQYF
TGTGCCAGCAGCTTGCGGGGGGAGGGGTACGAGCAGTACTTC
>TRBJ1-3|.|.|TRBV9
CASSVSRGTGNTIYF
TGTGCCAGCAGCGTTTCTCGGGGAACTGGAAACACCATATATTTT
>TRBJ2-7|TRBD2|.|TRBV19
CASSPRLAGGQGSGEQYF
TGTGCCAGTAGTCCGAGACTAGCGGGAGGGCAGGGCTCGGGCGAGCAGTACTTC
>TRBJ2-3|.|.|TRBV21-1
CASTHIVGERTSKDTQYF
TGTGCCAGCACCCATATTGTCGGTGAGCGGACTAGCAAAGATACGCAGTATTTT
>TRBJ2-3|TRBD2|.|TRBV5-1
CASSLTSGSTDTQYF
TGCGCCAGCAGCTTGACTAGCGGATCCACAGATACGCAGTATTTT
>TRBJ1-1|TRBD1|.|TRBV5-6
CASSSPGQGHTEAFF
TGTGCCAGCAGCTCTCCGGGACAGGGTCACACTGAAGCTTTCTTT
>TRBJ1-1|.|.|TRBV7-8
CASSPGQITEAFF
TGTGCCAGCAGCCCAGGACAGATCACTGAAGCTTTCTTT
>TRBJ2-2|.|.|TRBV9
CASNLRFGELFF
TGTGCCAGCAACTTACGCTTTGGGGAGCTGTTTTTT
>TRBJ1-1|.|.|TRBV28
CASSLRVNTEAFF
TGTGCCAGCAGTTTACGGGTGAACACTGAAGCTTTCTTT
>TRBJ2-1|TRBD2|.|TRBV27
CASSSTSGRANNQQFF
TGTGCCAGCAGTTCGACTAGCGGGAGGGCCAACAATCAGCAGTTCTTC
>TRBJ1-2|TRBD1|.|TRBV5-1
CASSLQGDLGYTF
TGCGCCAGCAGCTTGCAGGGGGATCTAGGCTACACCTTC
>TRBJ2-7|TRBD1|.|TRBV7-2
CASSWTGDYEQYF
TGTGCCAGCAGCTGGACAGGGGACTACGAGCAGTACTTC
>TRBJ2-1|.|.|TRBV5-1
CASSLVADYNEQFF
TGCGCCAGCAGCTTGGTGGCTGACTACAATGAGCAGTTCTTC
>TRBJ1-5|TRBD1|.|TRBV27
CASSATGGQPQHF
TGTGCCAGCAGTGCGACAGGGGGTCAGCCCCAGCATTTT
>TRBJ2-1|.|.|TRBV7-3
CASSLRDSNYNEQFF
TGTGCCAGCAGCCTAAGGGACTCCAATTACAATGAGCAGTTCTTC
>TRBJ2-7|.|.|TRBV4-1
CASSQAQRASYEQYF
TGCGCCAGCAGCCAAGCCCAGCGGGCCTCCTACGAGCAGTACTTC
>TRBJ2-5|.|.|TRBV19
CASSTIQRSSWMGETQYF
TGTGCCAGTAGTACTATACAACGGAGCAGTTGGATGGGAGAGACCCAGTACTTC
>TRBJ2-2|.|.|TRBV19
CASRNPTESGELFF
TGTGCCAGTAGGAACCCGACAGAGAGCGGGGAGCTGTTTTTT
>TRBJ1-2|.|.|TRBV11-2
CASSLVKGWWGYTF
TGTGCCAGCAGCTTAGTAAAGGGGTGGTGGGGCTACACCTTC
>TRBJ2-5|TRBD1|.|TRBV14
CASSRQDRGRETQYF
TGTGCCAGCAGCCGACAAGACAGGGGGCGGGAGACCCAGTACTTC
>TRBJ2-7|TRBD2|.|TRBV28
CASSPPPGLAAVYEQYF
TGTGCCAGCAGTCCCCCCCCGGGACTAGCGGCTGTCTACGAGCAGTACTTC
>TRBJ2-1|TRBD1|.|TRBV6-4
CASSPRATGTGHEEQFF
TGTGCCAGCAGTCCCAGAGCAACCGGGACAGGGCATGAGGAGCAGTTCTTC
>TRBJ1-1|.|.|TRBV7-8
CASSPRGVGSEAFF
TGTGCCAGCAGCCCCCGGGGGGTTGGATCTGAAGCTTTCTTT